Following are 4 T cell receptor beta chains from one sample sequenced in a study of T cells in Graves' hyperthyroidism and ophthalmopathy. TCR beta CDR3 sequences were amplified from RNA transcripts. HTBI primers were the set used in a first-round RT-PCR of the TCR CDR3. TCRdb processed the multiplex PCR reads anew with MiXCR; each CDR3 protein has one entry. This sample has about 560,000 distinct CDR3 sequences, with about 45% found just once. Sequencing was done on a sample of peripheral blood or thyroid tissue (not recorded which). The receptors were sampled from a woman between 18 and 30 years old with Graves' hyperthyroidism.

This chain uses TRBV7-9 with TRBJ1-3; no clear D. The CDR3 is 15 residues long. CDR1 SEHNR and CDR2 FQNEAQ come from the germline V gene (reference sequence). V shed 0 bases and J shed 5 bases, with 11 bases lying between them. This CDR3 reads CASSLAGPVRNTIYF. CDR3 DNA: TGTGCCAGCAGCTTAGCTGGCCCAGTGAGAAACACCATATATTTT.

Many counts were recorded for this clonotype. CDR3 coding DNA: TGCAGCGTCGGACAGCTCAATCAGCCCCAGCATTTT. This gives the protein CSVGQLNQPQHF. V gene TRBV29-1 combines with J gene TRBJ1-5; perhaps TRBD1 as D (6 bases). Germline assignment: CDR1 SQVTM and CDR2 ANQGSEA. The CDR3 sequence is 12 residues long. With 6 bases removed from V and 3 bases from J, the gap between germline ends came to 9 bases.

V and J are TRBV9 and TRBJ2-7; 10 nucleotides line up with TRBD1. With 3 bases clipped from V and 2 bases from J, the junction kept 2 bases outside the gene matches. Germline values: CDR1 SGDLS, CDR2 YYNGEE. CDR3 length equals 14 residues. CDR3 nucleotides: TGTGCCAGCAGCGATGGGACAGGGGCCTACGAGCAGTACTTC. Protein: CASSDGTGAYEQYF.

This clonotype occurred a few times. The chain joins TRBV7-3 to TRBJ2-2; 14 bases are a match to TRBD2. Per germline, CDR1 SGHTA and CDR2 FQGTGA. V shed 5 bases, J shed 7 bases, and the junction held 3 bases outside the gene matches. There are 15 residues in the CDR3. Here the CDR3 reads CASSQGLAGGGELFF. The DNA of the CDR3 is TGTGCCAGCAGCCAAGGACTAGCGGGAGGCGGGGAGCTGTTTTTT.